The 13 T cell receptor beta chains reported below all come from one sample, sequenced in a study of hypomethylating agent response in myelodysplastic syndrome (dated by TCRdb to about 2021). The library came from the immunoSEQ multiplex PCR assay. TCRdb took this table from immuneACCESS and kept in-frame rearrangements with V and J called. Such tables lack part of the clones; where checked against another copy, unresolved V genes explain under half of the gap, and the rest is unexplained. The table for this sample lists about 3,200 clones; around 80% of them were counted only once. The ten largest clones represent about 26% of the sample. The input for sequencing was bone marrow, taken before or after starting hypomethylating agent treatment for myelodysplastic syndrome (not recorded which). These receptors originate from a human donor with myelodysplastic syndrome.

The chain is built from TRBV6-1 and TRBJ2-5; D is uncertain. Germline V gives CDR1 MNHNS, CDR2 SASEGT. This CDR3 region has 13 residues. Trimming shortened V by 8 bases and J by 5 bases, and 15 bases separated the two germline ends. CDR3 in DNA: TGTGCCAGCGGTGGGGTATTCGGGGAGACCCAGTACTTC. Its translation: CASGGVFGETQYF.

The DNA of the CDR3 is TGCGCCAGCAGCGCGCGACAGTTTCAAGAGACCCAGTACTTC. Protein: CASSARQFQETQYF. This chain links TRBV4-3 with TRBJ2-5; maybe TRBD1 (5 bases). Germline loops: CDR1 LGHNA, CDR2 YSLEER. Deletions cut 5 bases from V and 2 bases from J, with 12 bases between. CDR3 size: 14 residues.

This chain uses TRBV29-1 with TRBJ2-1, with 9 bases lining up with TRBD2. The CDR3 is made up of 15 amino acids. Germline trimming cut 4 bases from V and 4 bases from J; bases unmatched to any gene: 8. Per the germline V gene, CDR1 is SQVTM and CDR2 is ANQGSEA. The CDR3, as DNA: TGCAGCGTTGCTATGGCGGGAGGGAGTTACAATGAGCAGTTCTTC. It codes for CSVAMAGGSYNEQFF.

The chain links TRBV6-5 to TRBJ1-2, with D possibly being TRBD1 (5 bases). The germline CDR1 and CDR2 sequences are MNHEY and SVGAGI. Trimming shortened V by 2 bases and J by 7 bases, and 17 bases separated the two germline ends. The CDR3 has 15 residues. DNA for the CDR3: TGTGCCAGCAGTTACATGGGGATTGACAGCCCTGGCTACACCTTC. Amino acids: CASSYMGIDSPGYTF.

The chain joins TRBV11-2 to TRBJ1-3; D gene uncertain. Germline assignment: CDR1 SGHAT and CDR2 FQNNGV. The V end lost 1 base, the J end lost 2 bases, and 6 bases lay between the germline ends. This CDR3 contains 14 residues. The CDR3 reads CASSLGQAGNTIYF. For the CDR3, the DNA is TGTGCCAGCAGCTTAGGTCAGGCTGGAAACACCATATATTTT.

This chain links TRBV19 with TRBJ1-6; D might be TRBD1 (6 bases). V gave up 10 bases and J gave up 8 bases, with 15 bases separating them. The CDR3 consists of 13 residues. Germline-derived CDR1 and CDR2 are LNHDA and SQIVND (reference sequence). This chain's CDR3 is CATSTGKDSPLHF. As DNA, the CDR3 is TGTGCCACCTCTACAGGGAAGGATTCACCCCTCCACTTT.

J is TRBJ1-5 and V is TRBV28; D is perhaps TRBD1 (5 bases). V was clipped by 2 bases and J by 2 bases, with 10 bases between them. This CDR3 has 15 residues. Germline V gene lookup returns CDR1 MDHEN and CDR2 SYDVKM. The chain's CDR3 is CASSLEGVGNQPQHF. The CDR3 DNA follows: TGTGCCAGCAGTTTAGAAGGGGTTGGCAATCAGCCCCAGCATTTT.

This chain joins TRBV28 and TRBJ2-4; the match to TRBD1 covers 7 bases. Trimming removed 2 bases from V and 2 bases from J; junction bases left unmatched: 6. CDR3 length equals 16 residues. Germline CDR1 reads MDHEN; CDR2 reads SYDVKM. This CDR3 reads CASSLEGAGSKNIQYF. CDR3 nucleotide sequence: TGTGCCAGCAGTTTAGAGGGGGCTGGGTCCAAAAACATTCAGTACTTC.

This clone was detected once. This chain connects TRBV19 to TRBJ2-1; D not resolved. In germline, CDR1 is LNHDA, CDR2 SQIVND (reference sequence). CDR3 size: 16 residues. Deletions cut 2 bases from V and 7 bases from J, with 18 bases between. In DNA, the CDR3 is TGTGCCAGTAGTATAAGCTTACTGACCCTCGGGAATGAGCAGTTCTTC. Protein sequence: CASSISLLTLGNEQFF.

The chain has TRBV5-1 and TRBJ2-3, with 10 bases lining up with TRBD2. There are 15 residues in the CDR3. Germline lookup yields CDR1 SGHRS and CDR2 YFSETQ. The V segment lost 3 bases and the J segment 4 bases; nucleotides outside the gene matches: 5. The chain's CDR3 is CASSSLAGGADTQYF. CDR3 nucleotides: TGCGCCAGCAGCTCCTTAGCGGGAGGCGCAGATACGCAGTATTTT.

The rearrangement links TRBV6-1 to TRBJ2-5, with D perhaps matching TRBD2 (5 bases). Deletions cut 2 bases from V and 4 bases from J, with 14 bases between. The CDR3 has 15 residues. CDR1 is MNHNS, CDR2 SASEGT, per germline. Here the CDR3 reads CASSELRDILETQYF. CDR3 bases: TGTGCCAGCAGTGAATTACGGGATATCTTAGAGACCCAGTACTTC.

This chain links TRBV18 with TRBJ2-2; no definite D call. The CDR3 runs 13 residues. With 1 base removed from V and 1 base from J, the gap between germline ends came to 1 base. Germline V CDR1 and CDR2: KGHSH, LQKENI. CDR3 residues: CASSPQNTGELFF. The CDR3 DNA reads TGTGCCAGCTCACCACAGAACACCGGGGAGCTGTTTTTT.

This clone was seen only a few times. The chain carries TRBV10-2 and TRBJ2-1; perhaps TRBD2 as D (7 bases). This CDR3 has 14 residues. CDR1 is WSHSY and CDR2 is SAAADI in the germline V gene. The V end lost 9 bases, the J end lost 8 bases, and 20 bases lay between the germline ends. The CDR3 loop is CASHPGGYGDEQFF. The CDR3 DNA follows: TGCGCCAGTCATCCGGGGGGCTACGGTGATGAGCAGTTCTTC.